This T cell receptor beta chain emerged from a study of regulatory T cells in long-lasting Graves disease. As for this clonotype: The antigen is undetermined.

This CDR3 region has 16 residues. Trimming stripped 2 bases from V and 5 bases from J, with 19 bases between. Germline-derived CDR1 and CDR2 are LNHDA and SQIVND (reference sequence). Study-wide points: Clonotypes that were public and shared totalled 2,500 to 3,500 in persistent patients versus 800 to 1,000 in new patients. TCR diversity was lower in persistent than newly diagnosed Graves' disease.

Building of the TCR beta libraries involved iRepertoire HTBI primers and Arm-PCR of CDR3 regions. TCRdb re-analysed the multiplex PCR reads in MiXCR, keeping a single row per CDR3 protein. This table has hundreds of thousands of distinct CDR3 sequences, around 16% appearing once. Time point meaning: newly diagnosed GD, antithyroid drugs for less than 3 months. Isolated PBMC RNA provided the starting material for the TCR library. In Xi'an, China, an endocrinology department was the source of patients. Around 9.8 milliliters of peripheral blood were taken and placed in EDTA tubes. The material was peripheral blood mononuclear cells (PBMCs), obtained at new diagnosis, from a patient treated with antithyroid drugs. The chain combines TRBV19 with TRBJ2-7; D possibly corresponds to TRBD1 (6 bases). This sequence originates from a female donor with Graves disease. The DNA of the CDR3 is TGTGCCAGTAGTATACACCCGACAGGAACCTACGACGAGCAGTACTTC. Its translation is CASSIHPTGTYDEQYF.